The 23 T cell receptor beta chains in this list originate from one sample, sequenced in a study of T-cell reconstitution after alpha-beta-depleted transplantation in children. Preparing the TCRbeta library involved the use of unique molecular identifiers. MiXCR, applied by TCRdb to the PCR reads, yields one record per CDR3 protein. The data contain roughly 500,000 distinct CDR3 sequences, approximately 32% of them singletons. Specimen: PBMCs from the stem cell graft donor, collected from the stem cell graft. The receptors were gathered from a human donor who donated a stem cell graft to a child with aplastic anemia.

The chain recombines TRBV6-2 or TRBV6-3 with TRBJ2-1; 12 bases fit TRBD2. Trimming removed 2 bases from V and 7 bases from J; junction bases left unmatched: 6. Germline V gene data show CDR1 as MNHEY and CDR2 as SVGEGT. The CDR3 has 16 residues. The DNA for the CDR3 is TGTGCCAGCAGTTACCCCGGACTAGCGGGGCGAAATGAGCAGTTCTTC. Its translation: CASSYPGLAGRNEQFF.

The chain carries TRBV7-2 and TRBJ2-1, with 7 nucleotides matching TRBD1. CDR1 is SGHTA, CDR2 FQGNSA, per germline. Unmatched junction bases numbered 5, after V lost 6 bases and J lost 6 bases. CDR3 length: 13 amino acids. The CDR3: CASRAPGGNEQFF. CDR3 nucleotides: TGTGCCAGCAGGGCGCCAGGGGGCAATGAGCAGTTCTTC.

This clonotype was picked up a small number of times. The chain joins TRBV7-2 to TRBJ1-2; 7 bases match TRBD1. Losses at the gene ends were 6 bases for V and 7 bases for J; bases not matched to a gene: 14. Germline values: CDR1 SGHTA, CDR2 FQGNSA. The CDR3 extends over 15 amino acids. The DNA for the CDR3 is TGTGCCAGCAGGACAGATACAGGGGATGTCTCTGGCTACACCTTC. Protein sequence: CASRTDTGDVSGYTF.

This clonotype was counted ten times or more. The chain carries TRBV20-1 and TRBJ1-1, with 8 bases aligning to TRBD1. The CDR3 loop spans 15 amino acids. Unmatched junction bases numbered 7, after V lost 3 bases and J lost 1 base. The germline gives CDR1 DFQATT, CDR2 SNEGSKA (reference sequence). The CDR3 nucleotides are TGCAGTGCTAGCGCCCCCGGGACAGGGAACACTGAAGCTTTCTTT. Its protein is CSASAPGTGNTEAFF.

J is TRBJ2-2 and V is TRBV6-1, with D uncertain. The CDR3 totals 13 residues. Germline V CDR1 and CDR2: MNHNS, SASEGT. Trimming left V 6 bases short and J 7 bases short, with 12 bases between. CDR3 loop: CASRRPLGGELFF. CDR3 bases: TGTGCCAGCAGAAGACCGCTTGGCGGGGAGCTGTTTTTT.

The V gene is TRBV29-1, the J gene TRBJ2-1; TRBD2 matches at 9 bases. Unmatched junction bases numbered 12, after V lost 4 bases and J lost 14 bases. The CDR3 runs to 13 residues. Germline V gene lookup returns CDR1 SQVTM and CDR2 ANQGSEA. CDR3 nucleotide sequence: TGCAGCGTTGTGTGGGGACTAGCAGAAGGGGAGTTCTTC. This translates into CSVVWGLAEGEFF.

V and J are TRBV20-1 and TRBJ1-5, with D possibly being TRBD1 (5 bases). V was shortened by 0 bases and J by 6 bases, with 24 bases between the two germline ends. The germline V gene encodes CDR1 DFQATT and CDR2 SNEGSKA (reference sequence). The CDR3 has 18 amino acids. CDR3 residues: CSARDQQSGRPMGQPQHF. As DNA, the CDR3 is TGCAGTGCTAGAGACCAGCAGTCGGGACGGCCGATGGGTCAGCCCCAGCATTTT.

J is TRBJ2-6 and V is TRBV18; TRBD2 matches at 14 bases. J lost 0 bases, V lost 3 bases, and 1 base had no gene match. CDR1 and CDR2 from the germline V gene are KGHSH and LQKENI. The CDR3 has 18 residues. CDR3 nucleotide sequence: TGTGCCAGCTCACCTGGACTAGCGGGGGGCTCTGGGGCCAACGTCCTGACTTTC. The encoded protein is CASSPGLAGGSGANVLTF. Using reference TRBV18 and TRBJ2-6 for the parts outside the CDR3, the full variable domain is NAGVMQNPRHLVRRRGQEARLRCSPMKGHSHVYWYRQLPEEGLKFMVYLQKENIIDESGMPKERFSAEFPKEGPSILRIQQVVRGDSAAYFCASSPGLAGGSGANVLTFGAGSRLTVL.

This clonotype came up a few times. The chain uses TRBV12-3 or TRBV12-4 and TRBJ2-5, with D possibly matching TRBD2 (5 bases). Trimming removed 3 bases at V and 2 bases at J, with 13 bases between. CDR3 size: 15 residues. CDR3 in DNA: TGTGCCAGCAGTTTCTCCGGAGGATCACAAGAGACCCAGTACTTC. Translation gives CASSFSGGSQETQYF.

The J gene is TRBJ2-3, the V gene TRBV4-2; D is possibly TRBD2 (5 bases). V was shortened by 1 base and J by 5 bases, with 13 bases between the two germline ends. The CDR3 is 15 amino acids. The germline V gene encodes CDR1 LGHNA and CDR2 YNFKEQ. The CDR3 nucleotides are TGTGCCAGCAGCCAAGTTTCCCCAAGCGGAGATACGCAGTATTTT. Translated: CASSQVSPSGDTQYF.

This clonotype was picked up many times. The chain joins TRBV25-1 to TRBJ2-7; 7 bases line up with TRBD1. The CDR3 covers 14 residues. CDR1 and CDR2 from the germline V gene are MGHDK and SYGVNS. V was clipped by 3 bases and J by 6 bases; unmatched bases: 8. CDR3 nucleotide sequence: TGTGCCAGCAGTGACCCCCGACAGGGTAGCGAGCAGTACTTC. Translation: CASSDPRQGSEQYF.

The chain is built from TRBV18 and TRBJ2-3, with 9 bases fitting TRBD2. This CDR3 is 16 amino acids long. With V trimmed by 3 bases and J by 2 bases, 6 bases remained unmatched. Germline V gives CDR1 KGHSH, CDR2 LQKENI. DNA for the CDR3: TGTGCCAGCTCACCCTACTCTAGCGGGAACACAGATACGCAGTATTTT. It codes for CASSPYSSGNTDTQYF.

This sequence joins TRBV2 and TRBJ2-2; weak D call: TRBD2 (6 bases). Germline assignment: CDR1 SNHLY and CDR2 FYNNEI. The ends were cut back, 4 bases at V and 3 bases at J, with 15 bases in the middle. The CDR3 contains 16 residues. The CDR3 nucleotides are TGTGCCAGCAGTGTCACTAGCCGTTTGCACACCGGGGAGCTGTTTTTT. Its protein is CASSVTSRLHTGELFF.

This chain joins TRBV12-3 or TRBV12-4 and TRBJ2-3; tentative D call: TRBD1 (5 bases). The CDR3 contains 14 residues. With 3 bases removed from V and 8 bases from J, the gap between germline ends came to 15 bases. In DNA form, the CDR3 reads TGTGCCAGCAGTTTTCAAGGGTCACAGGCTACGCAGTATTTT. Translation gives CASSFQGSQATQYF.

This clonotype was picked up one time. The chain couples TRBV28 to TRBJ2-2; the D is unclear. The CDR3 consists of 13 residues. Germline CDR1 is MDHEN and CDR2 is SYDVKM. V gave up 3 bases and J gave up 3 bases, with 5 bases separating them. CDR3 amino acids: CASSFPDTGELFF. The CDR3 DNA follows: TGTGCCAGCAGTTTTCCCGACACCGGGGAGCTGTTTTTT.

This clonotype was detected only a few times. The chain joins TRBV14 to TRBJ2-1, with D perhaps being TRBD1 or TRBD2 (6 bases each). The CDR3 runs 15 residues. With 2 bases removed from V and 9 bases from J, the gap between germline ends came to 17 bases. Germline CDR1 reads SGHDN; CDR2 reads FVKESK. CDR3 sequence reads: CASSQFLPGATEQFF. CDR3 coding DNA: TGTGCCAGCAGCCAATTCTTACCGGGGGCTACTGAGCAGTTCTTC.

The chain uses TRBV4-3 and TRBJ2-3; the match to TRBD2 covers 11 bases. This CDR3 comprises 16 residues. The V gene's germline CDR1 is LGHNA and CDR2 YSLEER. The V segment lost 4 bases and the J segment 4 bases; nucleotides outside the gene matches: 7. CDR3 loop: CASSPTSGSGSDTQYF. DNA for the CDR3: TGCGCCAGCAGCCCCACTAGCGGGAGTGGGTCAGATACGCAGTATTTT.

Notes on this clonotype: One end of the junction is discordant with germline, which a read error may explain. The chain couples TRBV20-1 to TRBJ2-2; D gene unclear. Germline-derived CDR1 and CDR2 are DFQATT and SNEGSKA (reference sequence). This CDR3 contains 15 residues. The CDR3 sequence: CSARVGTSKTGELFF. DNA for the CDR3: TGCAGTGCTAGGGTCGGAACGTCGAAAACCGGGGAGCTGTTTTTT.

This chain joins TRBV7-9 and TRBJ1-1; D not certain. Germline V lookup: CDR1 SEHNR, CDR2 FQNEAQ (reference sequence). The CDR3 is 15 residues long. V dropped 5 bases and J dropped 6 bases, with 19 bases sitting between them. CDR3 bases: TGTGCCAGCAGCCCCGGAGGTAGGGTCCGGGCTGAAGCTTTCTTT. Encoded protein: CASSPGGRVRAEAFF.

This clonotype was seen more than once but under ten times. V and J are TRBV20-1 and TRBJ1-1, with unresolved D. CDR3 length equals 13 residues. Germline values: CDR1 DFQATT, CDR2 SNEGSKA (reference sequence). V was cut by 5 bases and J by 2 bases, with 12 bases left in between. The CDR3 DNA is TGCAGTGCTGTTCGGGGAACTAACACTGAAGCTTTCTTT. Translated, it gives CSAVRGTNTEAFF.

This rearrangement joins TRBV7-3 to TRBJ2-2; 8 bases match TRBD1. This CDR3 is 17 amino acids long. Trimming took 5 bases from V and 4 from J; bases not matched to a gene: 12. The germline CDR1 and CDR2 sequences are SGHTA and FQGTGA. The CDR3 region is CASSRGRGRGGTGELFF. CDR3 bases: TGTGCCAGCAGCCGCGGCAGGGGGCGAGGGGGCACCGGGGAGCTGTTTTTT. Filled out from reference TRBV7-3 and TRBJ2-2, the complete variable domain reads GAGVSQTPSNKVTEKGKYVELRCDPISGHTALYWYRQSLGQGPEFLIYFQGTGAADDSGLPNDRFFAVRPEGSVSTLKIQRTERGDSAVYLCASSRGRGRGGTGELFFGEGSRLTVL.

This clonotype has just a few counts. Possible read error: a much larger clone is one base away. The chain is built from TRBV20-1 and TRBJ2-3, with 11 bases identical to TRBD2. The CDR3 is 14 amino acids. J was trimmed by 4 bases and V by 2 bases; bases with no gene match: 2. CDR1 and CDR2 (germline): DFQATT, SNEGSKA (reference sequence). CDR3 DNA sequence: TGCAGTGCTAGACCTAGCGGGAGGCCAGATACGCAGTATTTT. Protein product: CSARPSGRPDTQYF.

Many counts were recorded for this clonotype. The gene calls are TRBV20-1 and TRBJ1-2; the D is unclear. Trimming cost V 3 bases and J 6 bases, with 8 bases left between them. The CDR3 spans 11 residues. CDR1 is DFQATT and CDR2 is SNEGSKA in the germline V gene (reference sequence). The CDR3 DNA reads TGCAGTGCTAGGGACTTCGATGGCTACACCTTC. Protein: CSARDFDGYTF.